Listed here are 10 T cell receptor beta chains from one sample, sequenced in a study of blood T cell repertoires in COVID-19. The method was immunoSEQ multiplex PCR; TCRdb's version includes in-frame clones alone and lacks a portion of them. The data show tens of thousands of clones, roughly nine tenths seen once. Sequencing input: peripheral blood. The receptors stem from a woman of 80 years or more with active or convalescent COVID-19.

V usage is TRBV5-4 and J usage is TRBJ2-7, with 7 bases that match TRBD1. CDR1 and CDR2 (germline): SGHNT, YYREEE (reference sequence). CDR3 length equals 14 residues. The V gene end was trimmed by 2 bases and the J gene end by 5 bases; junction bases not matched to a gene: 7. For the CDR3, the DNA is TGTGCCAGCAGCTTCGAGAGGGGGCGCGACGAGCAGTACTTC. It specifies CASSFERGRDEQYF.

The chain is built from TRBV19 and TRBJ1-5, with D uncertain. The V end was cut by 7 bases, the J end by 0 bases, with 10 bases between. This CDR3 is built from 14 residues. Germline V lookup: CDR1 LNHDA, CDR2 SQIVND (reference sequence). Here the CDR3 DNA reads TGTGCCAGTAAGGAGAATTATAGCAATCAGCCCCAGCATTTT. Protein sequence: CASKENYSNQPQHF.

The V call is TRBV27, the J call TRBJ2-7; D possibly corresponds to TRBD2 (5 bases). CDR3 length: 12 residues. V shed 11 bases and J shed 7 bases, with 18 bases lying between them. From germline, CDR1 is MNHEY and CDR2 SMNVEV (reference sequence). The CDR3 sequence is CASAAPLGEQYF. CDR3 bases: TGTGCCTCAGCGGCCCCACTCGGGGAGCAGTACTTC.

This clone was found a few times. The gene calls are TRBV12-3 or TRBV12-4 and TRBJ1-6, with 8 positions matching TRBD1. The CDR3 loop spans 13 amino acids. Trimming took 5 bases from V and 10 from J; bases not matched to a gene: 4. This CDR3 is CASSPRQGSPLHF. The CDR3 DNA reads TGTGCCAGCAGTCCCAGACAGGGGTCACCCCTCCACTTT.

This rearrangement joins TRBV12-3 or TRBV12-4 to TRBJ2-3; D might be TRBD2 (5 bases). V gave up 8 bases and J gave up 10 bases, with 19 bases separating them. The CDR3 consists of 13 residues. CDR3 sequence (DNA): TGTGCCAGCGCGCAATACGATGGGGAGTCGCAGTATTTT. This translates into CASAQYDGESQYF.

V and J are TRBV29-1 and TRBJ2-7; D uncertain. This CDR3 contains 11 residues. V was shortened by 7 bases and J by 1 base, with 8 bases between the two germline ends. CDR1 SQVTM and CDR2 ANQGSEA come from the germline V gene. The CDR3: CSASTSYEQYF. As DNA, the CDR3 is TGCAGCGCCTCAACATCCTACGAGCAGTACTTC.

This clone was seen a handful of times. The chain uses TRBV6-6 and TRBJ2-6; TRBD2 might be the D (6 bases). Deletions cut 2 bases from V and 4 bases from J, with 12 bases between. The CDR3 is 16 residues long. Germline CDR1 and CDR2: MNHNY and SVGAGI (reference sequence). In nucleotides, the CDR3 is TGTGCCAGCAGTTACGGGCGGGGACTCGGGGCCAACGTCCTGACTTTC. Translation gives CASSYGRGLGANVLTF.

This clone occurred once. J is TRBJ2-5 and V is TRBV5-8, with a possible D match to TRBD2 (6 bases). The CDR3 extends over 11 amino acids. The germline V and J ends were trimmed by 5 bases and 7 bases, with 9 bases remaining between them. Germline V gene sequence: CDR1 SGHTS, CDR2 YDEGEE. CDR3 DNA sequence: TGTGCCAGCAGGGGGGGATGGACCCAGTACTTC. Its protein product is CASRGGWTQYF.

This clone qualifies as medium-sized. This rearrangement joins TRBV2 to TRBJ1-2; 7 bases match TRBD1. This CDR3 region has 15 residues. The trim removed 5 bases at V and 8 bases at J, leaving 14 bases unmatched. Germline V gene sequence: CDR1 SNHLY, CDR2 FYNNEI. The CDR3 loop reads CASSHVPGQPRGYTF. The CDR3 coding sequence is TGTGCCAGCAGTCACGTCCCGGGACAGCCACGCGGCTACACCTTC.

The rearrangement joins TRBV18 to TRBJ2-3; D is perhaps TRBD2 (5 bases). Germline V gene lookup returns CDR1 KGHSH and CDR2 LQKENI. The CDR3 has 16 residues. V dropped 3 bases and J dropped 2 bases, with 15 bases sitting between them. The CDR3 is CASSPRGTFNTDTQYF. The CDR3, as DNA: TGTGCCAGCTCACCCCGGGGAACCTTTAACACAGATACGCAGTATTTT.